Here is one T cell receptor beta chain with its context. Its antigen is unknown. Germline V gene lookup returns CDR1 MGHDK and CDR2 SYGVNS. The CDR3 runs 14 residues. The J segment lost 0 bases and the V segment lost 4 bases, leaving 3 bases of the junction unmatched. Researchers used genomic DNA as the template to profile TCR beta VDJ and CDR3. MiXCR, run by TCRdb on the reads, gives a single entry per CDR3 protein. The sample holds roughly 98,000 distinct CDR3 sequences, around 70% seen once. The sample originates from a study of CD8+CD57+ T cells in acquired aplastic anemia. Study-level findings and limits: Common to patients and controls were 25 to 30 CD8+ CDR3 sequences.

Selection for sequencing was limited to patients who had shown CD8+CD57+ cell expansion by flow cytometry. The patients, all of them, had severe acquired aplastic anemia. The chain employs TRBV25-1 and TRBJ2-7; TRBD1 agrees at 7 bases. Sequencing input: sorted CD4+, CD8+, or CD8+CD57+ T cells (not recorded which) from PBMCs. The source of this sequence is a human donor with aplastic anemia. The CDR3 coding sequence is TGTGCCAGCAGTGGGGGGACAGCCTCCTACGAGCAGTACTTC. This encodes CASSGGTASYEQYF.